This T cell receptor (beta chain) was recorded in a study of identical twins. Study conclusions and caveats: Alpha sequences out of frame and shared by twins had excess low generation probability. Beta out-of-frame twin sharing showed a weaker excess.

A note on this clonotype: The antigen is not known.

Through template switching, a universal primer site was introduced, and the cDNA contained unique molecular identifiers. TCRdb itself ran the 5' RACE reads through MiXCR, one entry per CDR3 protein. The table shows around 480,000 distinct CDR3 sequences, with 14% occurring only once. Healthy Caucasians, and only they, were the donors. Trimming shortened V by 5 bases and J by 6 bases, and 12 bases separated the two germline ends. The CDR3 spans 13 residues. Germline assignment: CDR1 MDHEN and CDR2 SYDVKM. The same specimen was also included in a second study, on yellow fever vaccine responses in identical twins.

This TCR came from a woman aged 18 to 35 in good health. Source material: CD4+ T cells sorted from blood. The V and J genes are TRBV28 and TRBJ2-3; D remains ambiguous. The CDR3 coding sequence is TGTGCCAGCAGTCGCCCGGTTCCGGATACGCAGTATTTT. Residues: CASSRPVPDTQYF.